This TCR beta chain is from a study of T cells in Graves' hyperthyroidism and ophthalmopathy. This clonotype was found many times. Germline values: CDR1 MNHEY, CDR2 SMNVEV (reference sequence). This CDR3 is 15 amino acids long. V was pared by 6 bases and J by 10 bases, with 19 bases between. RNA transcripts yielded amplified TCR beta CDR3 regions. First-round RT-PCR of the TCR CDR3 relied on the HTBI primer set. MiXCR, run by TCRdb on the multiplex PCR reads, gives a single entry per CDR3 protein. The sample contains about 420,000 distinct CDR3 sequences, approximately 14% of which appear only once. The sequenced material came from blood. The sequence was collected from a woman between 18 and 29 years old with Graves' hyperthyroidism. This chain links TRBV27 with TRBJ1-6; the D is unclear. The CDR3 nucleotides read TGTGCCAGCAGGGAAGAGGGAAAGGGTATCTCACCCCTCCACTTT. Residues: CASREEGKGISPLHF.